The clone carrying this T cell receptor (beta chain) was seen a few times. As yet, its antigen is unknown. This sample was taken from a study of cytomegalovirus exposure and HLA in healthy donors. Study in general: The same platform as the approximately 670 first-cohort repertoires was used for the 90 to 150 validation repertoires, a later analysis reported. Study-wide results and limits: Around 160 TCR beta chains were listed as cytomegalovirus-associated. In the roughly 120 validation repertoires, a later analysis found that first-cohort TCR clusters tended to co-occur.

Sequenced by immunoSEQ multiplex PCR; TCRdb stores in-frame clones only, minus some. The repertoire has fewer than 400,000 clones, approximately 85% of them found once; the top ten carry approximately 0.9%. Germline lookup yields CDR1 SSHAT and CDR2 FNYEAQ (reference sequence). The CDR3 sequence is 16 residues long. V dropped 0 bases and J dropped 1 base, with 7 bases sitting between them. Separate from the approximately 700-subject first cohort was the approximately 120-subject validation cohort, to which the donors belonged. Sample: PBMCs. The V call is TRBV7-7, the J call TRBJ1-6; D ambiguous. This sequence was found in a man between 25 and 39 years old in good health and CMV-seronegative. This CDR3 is CASSLAPGSYNSPLHF. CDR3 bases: TGTGCCAGCAGCTTAGCGCCGGGTTCCTATAATTCACCCCTCCACTTT.